The rows below give T cell receptor beta chains drawn from one sample of a study of blood T cells in healthy people across ages. MiXCR was run by TCRdb on the 5' RACE reads, yielding one entry per CDR3 protein. The profile shows about a million distinct CDR3 sequences, around 48% of them singletons. The specimen was blood. The source is a man aged 25-40 years in good health. Each CDR3 is given with its conserved first and last residue. The order of the fields is clone size, D gene, J gene, V gene, CDR3 DNA, CDR3 protein. D genes are given only for firm matches. Not all rows give a size; the values are once, few, many and, for expanded clones, a class.

>.|.|TRBJ1-3|TRBV25-1
TGTGCCAGCAGTGAATCCATAAACTCTGGAAACACCATATATTTT
CASSESINSGNTIYF
>.|TRBD2|TRBJ2-1|TRBV3-1
TGTGCCAGCAGCCAAAGTCCTAGCGGGGGATCGGGGTACAATGAGCAGTTCTTC
CASSQSPSGGSGYNEQFF
>.|.|TRBJ1-5|TRBV5-1
TGCGCCAGCAGCTTGGAAGGGGATAGACAGCCCCAGCATTTT
CASSLEGDRQPQHF
>.|.|TRBJ2-2|TRBV4-1
TGCGCCAGCAGCCAAGGGGTAGGGAACACCGGGGAGCTGTTTTTT
CASSQGVGNTGELFF
>.|.|TRBJ1-1|TRBV4-3
TGCGCCAGCAGCCAAGCACGGACGAACACTGAAGCTTTCTTT
CASSQARTNTEAFF
>.|.|TRBJ1-2|TRBV18
TGTGCCAGCTCTCCGCTGGAAAACAGGAACTATGGCTACACCTTC
CASSPLENRNYGYTF
>.|TRBD1|TRBJ2-3|TRBV7-9
TGTGCCAGCAGCTTACCGGGACAGATTACAGATACGCAGTATTTT
CASSLPGQITDTQYF
>few|.|TRBJ1-6|TRBV4-3
TGCGCCAGCAGCCAAGTGTACCCGAAAACGGGTAATTCACCCCTCCACTTT
CASSQVYPKTGNSPLHF
>few|TRBD2|TRBJ2-1|TRBV2
TGTGCCAGCACAAGACTAGCGGGGGTCAATGAGCAGTTCTTC
CASTRLAGVNEQFF
>.|.|TRBJ2-7|TRBV9
TGTGCCAGCAGCGTAGGCTTCGGCGCGGGGGCCACCTCCTACGAGCAGTACTTC
CASSVGFGAGATSYEQYF
>.|.|TRBJ1-6|TRBV6-5
TGTGCCAGCAGGCAGGGCCGGAGTTCACCCCTCCACTTT
CASRQGRSSPLHF
>.|TRBD1|TRBJ2-7|TRBV5-1
TGCGCCAGCAGCGGGACCGAAGGACAGGGATTCGTCTCCTACGAGCAGTACTTC
CASSGTEGQGFVSYEQYF
>few|.|TRBJ1-2|TRBV7-2
TGTGCCAGCAGCAGACAGCCTGTGTATGGCTACACCTTC
CASSRQPVYGYTF
>.|.|TRBJ1-1|TRBV25-1
TGTGCCAGCAGTGAGTCAGGCCGGGTCACTGAAGCTTTCTTT
CASSESGRVTEAFF
>once|.|TRBJ1-5|TRBV29-1
TGCAGCGTGGGGATCGGGGGTACAGGCAATCAGCCCCAGCGTTTT
CSVGIGGTGNQPQRF
>.|.|TRBJ2-5|TRBV14
TGTGCCAGCAGCCAAGACGAGGGGATCGGCCACAATGAGCAGTACTTC
CASSQDEGIGHNEQYF
>many|TRBD1|TRBJ1-2|TRBV20-1
TGCAGTGCTCGTCCCGGGACAGGGTTACGGGAAGGCTACACCTTC
CSARPGTGLREGYTF
>.|.|TRBJ2-1|TRBV29-1
TGCAGCGTTGAAGCGGACTACGAGCAGTTCTTC
CSVEADYEQFF
>few|TRBD1|TRBJ1-2|TRBV7-9
TGTGCCAGCAGCCCACAGGGGGCTGGGAGTGGCTACACCTTC
CASSPQGAGSGYTF
>.|.|TRBJ2-3|TRBV4-3
TGCGCCAGCAGCCAAGATGGCAGGAGACATACGCAGTATTTT
CASSQDGRRHTQYF
>few|.|TRBJ2-1|TRBV10-3
TGTGCCATCTCCCGGTCAGGGGACCGTGAGCAGTTCTTC
CAISRSGDREQFF
>few|.|TRBJ2-4|TRBV18
TGTGCCAGCTCACCAATCGCGGAGGACATTCAGTACTTC
CASSPIAEDIQYF
>once|TRBD1|TRBJ2-4|TRBV28
TGTGCCAGCAGCACCCCGGGACAGACTAAGCAGTACTTC
CASSTPGQTKQYF
>.|.|TRBJ2-1|TRBV2
TGTGCCAGCAGCGCAGACCTAGTTGGTGAGCAGTTCTTC
CASSADLVGEQFF
>.|.|TRBJ2-3|TRBV28
TGTGCCAGCACCGGGACGGAAGGACATCAACGCGAGAGGTATTTT
CASTGTEGHQRERYF
>.|.|TRBJ2-5|TRBV12-5
TGTGCTAGTGGTTTAAATAGTGAGACCCAGTACTTC
CASGLNSETQYF
>.|.|TRBJ2-1|TRBV7-2
TGTGCCAGCAGCCCTTCTCTCGGGTACAATGAGCAGTTCTTC
CASSPSLGYNEQFF
>few|TRBD1|TRBJ1-2|TRBV2
TGTGCCAGCGGGACAGAGCCAAATAACTATGGCTACACCTTC
CASGTEPNNYGYTF
>few|TRBD1|TRBJ2-1|TRBV5-1
TGCGCCAGCAGCCCTCGACAGGGGGCCGGTACCAATGAGCAGTTCTTC
CASSPRQGAGTNEQFF
>.|TRBD1|TRBJ1-2|TRBV10-3
TGTGCCATCAGTGCCGGGACAGGGGGCTTTGAGGGTACTTACACCTTC
CAISAGTGGFEGTYTF
>.|.|TRBJ2-5|TRBV6-2/TRBV6-3
TGTGCCAGCAGTTACGTTGTCACGGGGAGTTGGCAAGAGACCCAGTACTTC
CASSYVVTGSWQETQYF
>few|.|TRBJ2-1|TRBV20-1
TGCAGTGCTACGGGTGGACGGGACAATGAGCAGTTCTTC
CSATGGRDNEQFF
>few|.|TRBJ2-1|TRBV20-1
TGCAGTGCGAAGGACGTCTACAATGAGCAGTTCTTC
CSAKDVYNEQFF